Below, 31 T cell receptor beta chains from the same sample are listed, as sequenced in a study of blood T cells in healthy people across ages. A second 7 to 11 cycle PCR used barcoded and J-beta primers. One entry per CDR3 protein results from TCRdb running MiXCR on the 5' RACE reads. The sample gives around 1.5 million distinct CDR3 sequences, 35% to 45% of which show up once; 7.9% is in the top ten. Sequencing was performed on blood. Receptors originate from a young woman in good health.

CDR3 loop: CASARGETYEQYF. The CDR3 DNA follows: TGTGCCTCAGCGAGGGGGGAGACCTACGAGCAGTACTTC. The J gene is TRBJ2-5, the V gene TRBV27, with D perhaps being TRBD1 or TRBD2 (6 bases each). The end of the DNA fits TRBJ2-7 better, so the J call may be wrong. Germline V lookup: CDR1 MNHEY, CDR2 SMNVEV (reference sequence). The CDR3 is made up of 13 amino acids.

V and J are TRBV28 and TRBJ1-1; D gene unclear. The CDR3 has 14 residues. Trimming took off 5 bases at V and 0 bases at J, with 10 bases between the two ends. Germline V gives CDR1 MDHEN, CDR2 SYDVKM. The CDR3 spells CASSVYMLNTEAFF. The CDR3, as DNA: TGTGCCAGCAGTGTCTACATGTTGAACACTGAAGCTTTCTTT.

This clonotype was seen a handful of times. The gene calls are TRBV18 and TRBJ1-4; no clear D gene. Germline CDR1 KGHSH, CDR2 LQKENI. This CDR3 comprises 13 residues. V lost 6 bases and J lost 8, with 13 bases in between. The CDR3 spells CASSHLDLEKLFF. Here the CDR3 DNA reads TGTGCCAGCTCCCACTTGGACCTCGAAAAACTGTTTTTT. Combining the CDR3 with reference TRBV18 and TRBJ1-4 gives the whole variable domain NAGVMQNPRHLVRRRGQEARLRCSPMKGHSHVYWYRQLPEEGLKFMVYLQKENIIDESGMPKERFSAEFPKEGPSILRIQQVVRGDSAAYFCASSHLDLEKLFFGSGTQLSVL.

This clonotype was observed a single time. CDR3 sequence reads: CASSVSREYGYTF. CDR3 in DNA: TGCGCCAGCAGCGTTAGTCGGGAGTATGGCTACACCTTC. The chain combines TRBV5-1 with TRBJ1-2, with D hard to call. From germline, CDR1 is SGHRS and CDR2 YFSETQ. The CDR3 contains 13 residues. The V gene lost 4 bases and the J gene lost 5 bases, with 12 bases spanning the gap.

The chain combines TRBV20-1 with TRBJ2-1, with TRBD1 identical over 8 bases. The germline V gene encodes CDR1 DFQATT and CDR2 SNEGSKA (reference sequence). This CDR3 has 12 amino acids. V trimming: 0 bases; J trimming: 15 bases; junction bases outside the gene matches: 7. The chain's CDR3 is CSAREGDRNPFF. The CDR3 nucleotides read TGCAGTGCTAGAGAGGGGGACAGGAACCCGTTCTTC.

This rearrangement joins TRBV4-1 to TRBJ2-1; TRBD2 matches at 10 bases. Looked up from germline, CDR1 is MGHRA and CDR2 is YSYEKL. J lost 5 bases, V lost 4 bases, and 8 bases had no gene match. The CDR3 has 16 residues. CDR3: CASSPILAGRNNEQFF. Written as DNA, the CDR3 is TGCGCCAGCAGCCCAATACTAGCGGGGAGAAACAATGAGCAGTTCTTC.

The chain is built from TRBV20-1 and TRBJ1-1; 8 bases match TRBD1. V shed 7 bases, J shed 3 bases, and the junction held 4 bases outside the gene matches. CDR3 length equals 12 residues. CDR1 is DFQATT, CDR2 SNEGSKA, per germline (reference sequence). CDR3 sequence: CSGGQGYTEAFF. CDR3 in DNA: TGCAGTGGAGGACAGGGTTACACTGAAGCTTTCTTT.

This clonotype has a handful of counts. This chain uses TRBV20-1 with TRBJ1-5, with D maybe TRBD1 (5 bases). The germline CDR1 and CDR2 sequences are DFQATT and SNEGSKA (reference sequence). Trimming removed 0 bases from V and 0 bases from J, with 12 bases in between. CDR3 length: 16 amino acids. The CDR3 DNA reads as TGCAGTGCTAGAGATCGGGCGGGGCATAGCAATCAGCCCCAGCATTTT. This gives the protein CSARDRAGHSNQPQHF.

The chain has TRBV2 and TRBJ2-1; TRBD2 matches at 10 bases. The V and J ends lost 7 bases and 6 bases, in that order; junction bases with no gene match: 6. Per the germline V gene, CDR1 is SNHLY and CDR2 is FYNNEI. The CDR3 sequence is 14 residues long. The chain's CDR3 is CASKGTSGTNEQFF. Written as DNA, the CDR3 is TGTGCCAGCAAAGGAACTAGCGGGACCAATGAGCAGTTCTTC.

V gene TRBV29-1 combines with J gene TRBJ2-6; the D gene is possibly TRBD2 (6 bases). Between the trimmed V and J ends, which lost 6 bases and 0 bases, there was a span of 9 bases. Germline V gives CDR1 SQVTM, CDR2 ANQGSEA. The CDR3 has 14 residues. The CDR3 region has the DNA TGCAGCGTACCCGGGGGCTCTGGGGCCAACGTCCTGACTTTC. Translated: CSVPGGSGANVLTF.

The CDR3 protein is CASSGNPRDRGGETQYF. The CDR3 bases are TGTGCCAGCAGTGGGAACCCACGGGACAGGGGAGGAGAGACCCAGTACTTC. The chain couples TRBV6-1 to TRBJ2-5, with 10 bases matching TRBD1. Germline V CDR1 and CDR2: MNHNS, SASEGT. The CDR3 length is 17 residues. V lost 4 bases and J lost 4; bases outside the gene matches: 12.

The chain employs TRBV24-1 and TRBJ2-1, with TRBD2 matching over 7 bases. V lost 5 bases, J lost 5 bases, and 2 bases stayed unmatched. The CDR3 extends over 13 amino acids. CDR1 and CDR2 (germline): KGHDR, SFDVKD. The CDR3 DNA follows: TGTGCCACCAGTGTGGCGGGGGACAATGAGCAGTTCTTC. Translating gives CATSVAGDNEQFF.

The CDR3: CGALSGRETGELFF. In DNA form, the CDR3 reads TGCGGGGCCTTGAGCGGGAGGGAAACCGGGGAGCTGTTTTTT. J is TRBJ2-2 and V is TRBV20-1; 10 bases fit TRBD2. The germline gives CDR1 DFQATT, CDR2 SNEGSKA (reference sequence). The CDR3 is 14 residues long.

This clonotype was picked up many times. One end of the junction varies from germline; a read error may be responsible. The chain couples TRBV4-1 to TRBJ2-1; no firm D call. CDR1 and CDR2 (germline): MGHRA, YSYEKL. The CDR3 loop spans 15 amino acids. The CDR3 reads CASSQDGGSYNEQFF. CDR3 in DNA: TGTGCCAGCAGCCAAGATGGTGGCTCCTACAATGAGCAGTTCTTC.

This clonotype was recorded once. A much larger clonotype is one base distant, so this may be a read error. This chain's CDR3 is CASSLETSPKYEQYF. The CDR3 nucleotides are TGTGCCAGCAGCTTAGAAACTTCCCCCAAATACGAGCAGTACTTC. The rearrangement links TRBV11-2 to TRBJ2-7; D gene ambiguous. The V end was cut by 0 bases, the J end by 4 bases, with 13 bases between. Germline V gene lookup returns CDR1 SGHAT and CDR2 FQNNGV. The CDR3 totals 15 residues. Drawing the rest from reference TRBV11-2 and TRBJ2-7, the complete variable domain is EAGVAQSPRYKIIEKRQSVAFWCNPISGHATLYWYQQILGQGPKLLIQFQNNGVVDDSQLPKDRFSAERLKGVDSTLKIQPAKLEDSAVYLCASSLETSPKYEQYFGPGTRLTVT.

J is TRBJ1-1 and V is TRBV4-1; D may be TRBD1 (6 bases). CDR1 is MGHRA and CDR2 is YSYEKL in the germline V gene. The CDR3 is made up of 16 amino acids. V shed 0 bases and J shed 5 bases, with 16 bases lying between them. The CDR3 spells CASSQDSATGATEAFF. Here the CDR3 DNA reads TGCGCCAGCAGCCAAGATTCCGCCACGGGGGCTACTGAAGCTTTCTTT.

The rearrangement links TRBV10-3 to TRBJ2-1, with D uncertain. The germline V gene has CDR1 ENHRY and CDR2 SYGVKD. CDR3 length: 13 residues. V lost 7 bases and J lost 9, with 16 bases in between. CDR3 nucleotides: TGTGCCATCACTGAACCTGGACGCGGTGAGCAGTTCTTC. This encodes CAITEPGRGEQFF.

CDR3 bases: TGTGCCAGCAGCATAGGACAGATCCTTTCAGTAGAGACCCAGTACTTC. Protein product: CASSIGQILSVETQYF. This chain connects TRBV11-2 to TRBJ2-5, with D possibly being TRBD1 (6 bases). The germline V gene encodes CDR1 SGHAT and CDR2 FQNNGV. The CDR3 has 16 residues. The V gene lost 5 bases and the J gene lost 4 bases, with 20 bases spanning the gap.

The chain joins TRBV3-1 to TRBJ1-1; no clear D gene. Deletions cut 1 base from V and 8 bases from J, with 8 bases between. The germline gives CDR1 LGHDT, CDR2 YNNKEL (reference sequence). CDR3 length: 12 residues. The CDR3 DNA reads as TGTGCCAGCAGCCAAGCTTTTCAGGAAGCTTTCTTT. This translates into CASSQAFQEAFF.

This rearrangement joins TRBV6-2 or TRBV6-3 to TRBJ2-7; the D is unclear. CDR3 length: 13 amino acids. The germline V gene has CDR1 MNHEY and CDR2 SVGEGT. V shed 4 bases and J shed 5 bases, with 12 bases lying between them. The CDR3: CASSFPGPNEQYF. The CDR3 bases are TGTGCCAGCAGTTTCCCGGGTCCCAACGAGCAGTACTTC.

This clonotype was observed a handful of times. V is TRBV7-2 and J is TRBJ1-3; D uncertain. Between the trimmed V and J ends, which lost 8 bases and 4 bases, there was a span of 6 bases. The CDR3 consists of 11 residues. Germline V gives CDR1 SGHTA, CDR2 FQGNSA. The CDR3: CASGRGNTIYF. The CDR3 region has the DNA TGTGCCAGCGGCAGGGGAAACACCATATATTTT. The whole variable domain, filled in from reference TRBV7-2 and TRBJ1-3, reads GAGVSQSPSNKVTEKGKDVELRCDPISGHTALYWYRQSLGQGLEFLIYFQGNSAPDKSGLPSDRFSAERTGGSVSTLTIQRTQQEDSAVYLCASGRGNTIYFGEGSWLTVV.

This clonotype was counted only a few times. The V and J genes are TRBV6-2 or TRBV6-3 and TRBJ2-7; 11 nucleotides line up with TRBD2. V trimming: 5 bases; J trimming: 3 bases; junction bases outside the gene matches: 6. Germline CDR1 and CDR2: MNHEY and SVGEGT. This CDR3 is built from 15 residues. In nucleotides, the CDR3 is TGTGCCAGCAGTCCGGGACTAGCGGTGTACTACGAGCAGTACTTC. Translated, it gives CASSPGLAVYYEQYF.

This clonotype was seen a handful of times. V usage is TRBV5-5 and J usage is TRBJ2-1, with 9 bases that match TRBD2. The germline CDR1 and CDR2 sequences are SGHKS and YYEKEE (reference sequence). V trimming: 1 base; J trimming: 8 bases; junction bases outside the gene matches: 10. This CDR3 is 16 amino acids long. DNA for the CDR3: TGTGCCAGCAGCTTGTTCGGCAGCGGGGGGCGGGATGAGCAGTTCTTC. Protein product: CASSLFGSGGRDEQFF. The full variable domain, its missing parts supplied by reference TRBV5-5 and TRBJ2-1, is DAGVTQSPTHLIKTRGQQVTLRCSPISGHKSVSWYQQVLGQGPQFIFQYYEKEERGRGNFPDRFSARQFPNYSSELNVNALLLGDSALYLCASSLFGSGGRDEQFFGPGTRLTVL.

The genes are TRBV9 and TRBJ2-7; TRBD2 matches at 7 bases. Trimming cost V 1 base and J 0 bases; bases outside gene matches: 4. Looked up from germline, CDR1 is SGDLS and CDR2 is YYNGEE. CDR3 length equals 15 residues. The CDR3 region is CASSVSSGLSYEQYF. CDR3 bases: TGTGCCAGCAGCGTATCTAGCGGCCTCTCCTACGAGCAGTACTTC.

The chain links TRBV5-1 to TRBJ2-7, with D perhaps being TRBD1 or TRBD2 (5 bases each). CDR1 is SGHRS, CDR2 YFSETQ, per germline. The CDR3 runs 14 residues. Trimming cost V 0 bases and J 7 bases, with 14 bases left between them. For the CDR3, the DNA is TGCGCCAGCAGCTTGGGGGGACCCGAGGGGGAGCAGTACTTC. Residues: CASSLGGPEGEQYF.

The chain recombines TRBV5-6 with TRBJ2-4, with 7 bases matching TRBD1. Gene TRBJ2-7 matches the end of the DNA better, so the J call may be wrong. Germline lookup yields CDR1 SGHDT and CDR2 YYEEEE. CDR3 length equals 13 residues. The CDR3: CASSLTGKGEQYF. In DNA, the CDR3 is TGTGCCAGCAGCCTGACAGGGAAGGGCGAGCAGTACTTC.

The CDR3 sequence: CATMTQEPYEQYF. CDR3 DNA: TGTGCCACCATGACTCAGGAACCTTACGAGCAGTACTTC. V and J are TRBV28 and TRBJ2-7; D gene uncertain. This CDR3 is built from 13 residues. Trimming removed 10 bases from V and 4 bases from J, with 17 bases in between. Germline V gene sequence: CDR1 MDHEN, CDR2 SYDVKM.

This clonotype occurred a few times. V is TRBV3-1 and J is TRBJ2-5; D remains unclear. The length of the CDR3 is 14 residues. Germline CDR1 LGHDT, CDR2 YNNKEL (reference sequence). The V end was cut by 3 bases, the J end by 1 base, with 9 bases between. CDR3 protein: CASSQRGSQETQYF. The CDR3 DNA reads as TGTGCCAGCAGCCAGCGTGGCAGCCAAGAGACCCAGTACTTC.

The chain carries TRBV21-1 and TRBJ1-4. TRBV21-1 is recorded as a pseudogene. The CDR3 length is 15 residues. This chain's CDR3 is CASPSRKGDNEKLFF. CDR3 coding DNA: TGTGCCAGCCCCTCCCGGAAGGGCGATAATGAAAAACTGTTTTTT.

This clonotype appeared a few times. V is TRBV18 and J is TRBJ2-7, with 7 bases lining up with TRBD2. Germline V lookup: CDR1 KGHSH, CDR2 LQKENI. The V and J ends lost 1 base and 0 bases, in that order; junction bases with no gene match: 6. The CDR3 consists of 16 residues. The CDR3: CASSPRSSGISYEQYF. CDR3 nucleotide sequence: TGTGCCAGCTCACCACGTTCTAGCGGAATCTCCTACGAGCAGTACTTC.

This chain links TRBV6-6 with TRBJ2-3; TRBD1 matches at 8 bases. Germline V gene lookup returns CDR1 MNHNY and CDR2 SVGAGI (reference sequence). With 5 bases clipped from V and 3 bases from J, the junction kept 4 bases outside the gene matches. The CDR3 extends over 14 amino acids. In DNA form, the CDR3 reads TGTGCCAGCAGTGCGACAGGGGTTACAGATACGCAGTATTTT. This sequence encodes CASSATGVTDTQYF.